The 8 T cell receptor beta chains below come from one sample, sequenced in a study of T cell changes during pregnancy in multiple sclerosis (dated by TCRdb to between 2018 and 2021). The library was generated by the immunoSEQ multiplex PCR assay. The table was pulled from immuneACCESS by TCRdb, which kept in-frame rearrangements only. Such tables lose some clones; where checked, under half of the loss comes from unresolved V genes, and the rest has no known cause. The sample table lists some 110,000 clones, about 94% of them with a count of one. Clones ranked in the top ten supply roughly 1.4% of the sample. The specimen comprised peripheral blood, sampled in the third trimester of pregnancy. Receptor source: a female donor with multiple sclerosis, enrolled in a pregnancy study.

The chain employs TRBV9 and TRBJ2-3, with 7 bases matching TRBD1. The CDR3 is 17 residues long. V lost 3 bases, J lost 2 bases, and 12 bases stayed unmatched. Germline V CDR1 and CDR2: SGDLS, YYNGEE. For the CDR3, the DNA is TGTGCCAGCAGCGACAGGAAAGGGGGCGCGTTCACAGATACGCAGTATTTT. Amino acids: CASSDRKGGAFTDTQYF.

The V gene is TRBV6-1, the J gene TRBJ1-2, with 8 bases identical to TRBD1. Per germline, CDR1 MNHNS and CDR2 SASEGT. CDR3 length: 15 amino acids. V gave up 2 bases and J gave up 8 bases; unmatched junction bases: 10. The CDR3 bases are TGTGCCAGCAGTGAACCATCGACAGGGGACGGCGGCTACACCTTC. Its translation: CASSEPSTGDGGYTF.

The rearrangement uses TRBV7-3 and TRBJ2-1; 7 nucleotides match TRBD2. Germline V gene lookup returns CDR1 SGHTA and CDR2 FQGTGA. The V segment lost 1 base and the J segment 2 bases; nucleotides outside the gene matches: 2. This CDR3 has 15 residues. The CDR3 loop is CASSLIAGAYNEQFF. CDR3 in DNA: TGTGCCAGCAGCTTAATTGCGGGGGCCTACAATGAGCAGTTCTTC. Based on the CDR3 plus reference TRBV7-3 and TRBJ2-1, the full variable domain is GAGVSQTPSNKVTEKGKYVELRCDPISGHTALYWYRQSLGQGPEFLIYFQGTGAADDSGLPNDRFFAVRPEGSVSTLKIQRTERGDSAVYLCASSLIAGAYNEQFFGPGTRLTVL.

J is TRBJ1-1 and V is TRBV7-9, with D perhaps matching TRBD1 (6 bases). The V gene's germline CDR1 is SEHNR and CDR2 FQNEAQ (reference sequence). This CDR3 comprises 15 residues. Trimming shortened V by 5 bases and J by 4 bases, and 17 bases separated the two germline ends. The chain's CDR3 is CASSPWGGPGTEAFF. The CDR3, as DNA: TGTGCCAGCAGCCCCTGGGGGGGGCCGGGCACTGAAGCTTTCTTT.

This clone has only a few counts. V and J are TRBV29-1 and TRBJ1-1, with D tentatively TRBD1 (5 bases). CDR3 length: 13 amino acids. Germline V gene lookup returns CDR1 SQVTM and CDR2 ANQGSEA. CDR3 amino acids: CSGQGVARTEAFF. The DNA of the CDR3 is TGCAGTGGGCAGGGTGTCGCCCGGACTGAAGCTTTCTTT.

This chain connects TRBV10-3 to TRBJ2-2, with 8 bases lining up with TRBD1. Germline lookup yields CDR1 ENHRY and CDR2 SYGVKD. The CDR3 contains 15 residues. J gave up 4 bases and V 5 bases, and 6 bases lay outside the gene matches. The CDR3 loop is CAISQDRGATGELFF. Written as DNA, the CDR3 is TGTGCCATCAGTCAAGACAGGGGTGCCACCGGGGAGCTGTTTTTT.

The rearrangement joins TRBV19 to TRBJ1-1, with D perhaps TRBD1 (5 bases). This CDR3 region has 13 residues. From germline, CDR1 is LNHDA and CDR2 SQIVND (reference sequence). Trimming cost V 6 bases and J 1 base, with 9 bases left between them. The CDR3 here is CASRQGWNTEAFF. DNA of the CDR3: TGTGCCAGTAGGCAGGGTTGGAACACTGAAGCTTTCTTT.

The V gene is TRBV20-1, the J gene TRBJ2-7; the match to TRBD1 covers 7 bases. The CDR3 runs to 11 residues. Germline CDR1 reads DFQATT; CDR2 reads SNEGSKA (reference sequence). V was clipped by 7 bases and J by 6 bases; unmatched bases: 6. This chain's CDR3 is CSGITGVEQYF. The CDR3 bases are TGCAGTGGGATTACAGGGGTCGAGCAGTACTTC.